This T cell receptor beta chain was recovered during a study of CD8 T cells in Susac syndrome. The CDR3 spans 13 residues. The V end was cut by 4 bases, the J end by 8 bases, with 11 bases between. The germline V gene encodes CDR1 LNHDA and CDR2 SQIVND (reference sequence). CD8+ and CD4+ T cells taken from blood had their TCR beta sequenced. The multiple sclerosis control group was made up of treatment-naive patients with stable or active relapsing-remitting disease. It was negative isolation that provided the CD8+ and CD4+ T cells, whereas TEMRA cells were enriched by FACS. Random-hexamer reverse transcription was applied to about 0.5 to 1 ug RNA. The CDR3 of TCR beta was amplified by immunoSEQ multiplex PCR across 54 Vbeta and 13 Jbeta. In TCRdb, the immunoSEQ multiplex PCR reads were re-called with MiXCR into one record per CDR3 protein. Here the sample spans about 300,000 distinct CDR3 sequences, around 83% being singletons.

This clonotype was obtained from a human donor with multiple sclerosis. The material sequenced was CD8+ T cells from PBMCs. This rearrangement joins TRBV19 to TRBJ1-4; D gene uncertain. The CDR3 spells CASSTTTQEKLFF. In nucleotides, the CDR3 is TGTGCCAGTAGTACGACGACCCAGGAAAAACTGTTTTTT.